This is a list of T cell receptor beta chains from one sample in a study of blood T cell repertoires in COVID-19. Data came from immunoSEQ multiplex PCR; TCRdb stores just in-frame clones and leaves some out. Of around 100,000 clones in the sample, around 88% are singletons; the top ten hold about 3.2%. Sequencing used peripheral blood. The receptors stem from a human donor in a cohort sampled during active COVID-19. The CDR3 runs from the conserved cysteine through the conserved F or W. A D gene is named only where the DNA matches it firmly. Size tells how often a clone was seen (once, few, many) or the class of an expanded clone, and some rows leave it out.

v_gene	d_gene	j_gene	abundance	CDR3nt	CDR3aa
TRBV7-6	-	TRBJ2-5	-	TGTGCCAGCAGCCCATTGGGGGCGCCGAAAGAGACCCAGTACTTC	CASSPLGAPKETQYF
TRBV7-2	-	TRBJ1-6	once	TGTGCCAGCAGCTTAGTACAGAGCTCCTATAATTCACCCCTCCACTTT	CASSLVQSSYNSPLHF
TRBV19	TRBD1	TRBJ1-4	-	TGTGCCAGCCGACAGGGTTCAGGGGGTAATGAAAAACTGTTTTTT	CASRQGSGGNEKLFF
TRBV18	-	TRBJ2-5	-	TGTGCCAGCTCACCGAGGACAGTCCAAGAGACCCAGTACTTC	CASSPRTVQETQYF
TRBV4-3	TRBD2	TRBJ2-1	-	TGCGCCAGCAGCCAAGATGTCATTAGCGGGGATTCTTACAATGAGCAGTTCTTC	CASSQDVISGDSYNEQFF
TRBV5-6	-	TRBJ1-5	-	TGTGCCAGCAGCTTGAGGGGCACGCAGCCCCAGCATTTT	CASSLRGTQPQHF
TRBV10-2	TRBD2	TRBJ2-3	-	TGCGCCAGCAGTGAGCCAGAAGGACTAGCGGGGGCCCTCACAGATACGCAGTATTTT	CASSEPEGLAGALTDTQYF
TRBV10-1	-	TRBJ1-1	-	TGCGCCAGTTCACCTCGGGGGACGGTGAACACTGAAGCTTTCTTT	CASSPRGTVNTEAFF
TRBV19	TRBD1	TRBJ1-2	once	TGTGCCAGTAGTCAGGACAGGTGGTATGGCTACACCTTC	CASSQDRWYGYTF
TRBV6-5	-	TRBJ1-5	-	TGTGCCAGCAATAAGGGGGATGATCAGCCCCAGCATTTT	CASNKGDDQPQHF
TRBV6-5	TRBD1	TRBJ2-5	-	TGTGCCAGCCGGACAGGGGAGGTAGAGACCCAGTACTTC	CASRTGEVETQYF
TRBV7-3	TRBD1	TRBJ2-4	-	TGTGCCAGCAGCCCCGGGACAGCCAAAAGCATTCAGTACTTC	CASSPGTAKSIQYF
TRBV18	-	TRBJ1-2	-	TGTGCCAGCTCACCATCAGGGAAGTATGGCTACACCTTC	CASSPSGKYGYTF
TRBV18	-	TRBJ2-1	-	TGTGCCAGCTCACCCCCTGTTTCCTACAATGAGCAGTTCTTC	CASSPPVSYNEQFF
TRBV28	-	TRBJ2-7	-	TGTGCCAGCAGTTTTGGCGGGGCAATCTCCTACGAGCAGTACTTC	CASSFGGAISYEQYF
TRBV12-3/TRBV12-4	-	TRBJ2-5	-	TGTGCCAGCAGCCTTGACGGGCAAGAGACCCAGTACTTC	CASSLDGQETQYF
TRBV30	-	TRBJ2-6	-	TGTGCCTGCCGGAGAGGGAGGCAGAGTTCTGCTGGGGCCAACGTCCTGACTTTC	CACRRGRQSSAGANVLTF
TRBV28	TRBD2	TRBJ2-3	-	TGTGCCAGCAGTTCGCTGACTAGCGGGAGGGGGGCAGATACGCAGTATTTT	CASSSLTSGRGADTQYF
TRBV19	-	TRBJ1-1	-	TGTGCCAGTATCTCGACGGCAGTGCGGGCTTTCTTT	CASISTAVRAFF
TRBV7-2	TRBD1	TRBJ1-2	few	TGTGCCAGCAGCTTAGCGGGCAGGGGGCGCGGTAACTATGGCTACACCTTC	CASSLAGRGRGNYGYTF
TRBV29-1	TRBD2	TRBJ2-2	-	TGCAGCGTTGTAAGTCCTAGCGGGCCCGAAGGAGGGGAGCTGTTTTTT	CSVVSPSGPEGGELFF
TRBV19	-	TRBJ1-1	-	TGTGCCAGTAGTATACGTTTAGGGTCGGGGACTGAAGCTTTCTTT	CASSIRLGSGTEAFF
TRBV10-1	-	TRBJ2-2	-	TGCGCCAGCAGTGAGTCGGACAGTTTCGAGCTGTTTTTT	CASSESDSFELFF
TRBV2	TRBD1	TRBJ1-6	-	TGTGCCAGCAGCAAGGACAGGGTCGGATCTAATTCACCCCTCCACTTT	CASSKDRVGSNSPLHF
TRBV9	TRBD1	TRBJ1-2	-	TGTGCCAGCAGCGTAGGAGGCAGGGGGCCAGTTGGCTACACCTTC	CASSVGGRGPVGYTF
TRBV30	-	TRBJ1-2	-	TGTGCCTGGAGTTCACAGGGTAACGATGGCTACACCTTC	CAWSSQGNDGYTF
TRBV27	-	TRBJ2-5	-	TGTGCCAGCAGTCCCATACTACGGGGAGGAGAGACCCAGTACTTC	CASSPILRGGETQYF
TRBV7-9	-	TRBJ2-1	-	TGTGCCAGCAGCTTAAAGGGGTCCTCCTACAATGAGCAGTTCTTC	CASSLKGSSYNEQFF
TRBV4-1	-	TRBJ2-7	-	TGCGCCAGCAGCCAGGCCTCGGGACACTTCTACGAGCAGTACTTC	CASSQASGHFYEQYF
TRBV30	-	TRBJ1-6	-	TGTGCCTGGAGTGGCAGGGTACGCTTCGGTTCACCCCTCCACTTT	CAWSGRVRFGSPLHF
TRBV4-1	-	TRBJ2-3	-	TGCGCCAGCAGCCAAGATATTCTGCAGCGAGATACGCAGTATTTT	CASSQDILQRDTQYF
TRBV7-2	-	TRBJ1-1	-	TGTGCCAGCAGCTTGAGGTCCAACACTGAAGCTTTCTTT	CASSLRSNTEAFF
TRBV11-1	TRBD2	TRBJ2-7	-	TGTGCCAGCAGCTACCGACTAGCGGGGGGCGGCGAGCAGTACTTC	CASSYRLAGGGEQYF
TRBV19	-	TRBJ2-5	-	TGTGCCAGTTCCGACAGACACCAAGAGACCCAGTACTTC	CASSDRHQETQYF
TRBV27	-	TRBJ2-6	-	TGTGCCAGCAGTTTACGACAGAGCTCTGGGGCCAACGTCCTGACTTTC	CASSLRQSSGANVLTF
TRBV6-2/TRBV6-3	-	TRBJ2-1	-	TGTGCCAGCAGTGGAGGCTTAACCTACAATGAGCAGTTCTTC	CASSGGLTYNEQFF
TRBV25-1	TRBD1	TRBJ2-2	-	TGTGCCAGCAGCAAACATCGGGAGGGACAGGGGGTCACCGGGGAGCTGTTTTTT	CASSKHREGQGVTGELFF
TRBV10-3	-	TRBJ2-1	-	TGTGCCATCAGTGTAACCAGCAATGAGCAGTTCTTC	CAISVTSNEQFF
TRBV7-6	-	TRBJ2-3	few	TGTGCCAGCAGCTTAGTTCCCGGGACAGATACGCAGTATTTT	CASSLVPGTDTQYF
TRBV5-4	-	TRBJ2-7	-	TGTGCCAGCAGCGGGGAGGTCAGCAGCTACGAGCAGTACTTC	CASSGEVSSYEQYF
TRBV28	TRBD1	TRBJ1-1	-	TGTGCCAGCAGTTTTTCACAGTCCGGGACAGGGGGTATGAACACTGAAGCTTTCTTT	CASSFSQSGTGGMNTEAFF
TRBV19	-	TRBJ2-1	-	TGTGCCAGTAGCCGTTCCAGGGATCCCTACAATGAGCAGTTCTTC	CASSRSRDPYNEQFF
TRBV18	-	TRBJ2-4	-	TGTGCCAGCTCACCGACAGGGGGGCTAGCGGGACTAGCCAAAAACATTCAGTACTTC	CASSPTGGLAGLAKNIQYF
TRBV5-4	-	TRBJ1-2	-	TGTGCCAGCAGCTTGGGCAGGGGAGTCGGCTATGGCTACACCTTC	CASSLGRGVGYGYTF